This T cell receptor beta chain was sequenced during a study of identifying expanded T cells in peripheral blood. A note on this clone: Antigen unknown.

Measured with immunoSEQ multiplex PCR; TCRdb has only the in-frame clones, and not every one. Of about 94,000 clones listed, nearly 90% were seen once; the top ten hold around 5.9%. Study-level findings and limits: Differentially abundant clones: 1 to 1.5 between replicates, roughly 16 at two to three weeks, over 18 at four.

V shed 1 base and J 3 bases; nucleotides not matched to a gene: 4. The germline V gene encodes CDR1 LNHNV and CDR2 YYDKDF (reference sequence). The CDR3 consists of 17 residues. The clonotype was recovered from a person aged 18-69 years in good health. The sequencing input was blood. This chain connects TRBV15 to TRBJ2-2, with 11 bases aligning to TRBD1. The chain's CDR3 is CATSRAPGQGDTGELFF. The CDR3 DNA is TGTGCCACCAGCAGAGCCCCGGGACAGGGGGACACCGGGGAGCTGTTTTTT.